This section outlines one TCR beta chain sequence together with its context. The antigen is undetermined. The record originates from a study of Ad26.COV2.S vaccination and SARS-CoV-2 variants. Notes on the study in general: Substantial breadth was reportedly displayed by spike-specific CD8+ and CD4+ T cell responses after vaccination.

Stated treatment: roughly 18 received Ad26.COV2.S at low or high dose, single or two shots; five or six received placebo; per-sample allocation not given. Sampling was performed 63 days after the first vaccine or placebo injection. Using immunoSEQ multiplex PCR, the repertoire was profiled, and TCRdb retains in-frame clones only, with some absent. This table has approximately 350,000 clones, roughly 80% appearing once. V gave up 3 bases and J gave up 2 bases, with 10 bases separating them. Germline lookup yields CDR1 SGHTA and CDR2 FQGTGA. This CDR3 is 14 amino acids long. The chain uses TRBV7-3 and TRBJ1-1; D is unresolved. The source of this sequence is a person between 18 and 65 years old who received the Ad26.COV2.S COVID-19 vaccine or a placebo. Sequences were derived from peripheral blood, sampled in a trial of Ad26.COV2.S vaccine versus placebo. This CDR3 is CASSFSQTNTEAFF. Here the CDR3 DNA reads TGTGCCAGCAGCTTCTCACAGACAAACACTGAAGCTTTCTTT.